Detailed here is one T cell receptor beta chain. Its antigen remains unidentified. These data are taken from a study of OX40 agonist ivuxolimab in advanced cancers. Background on the study: Antecedent anti-PD-1, anti-PD-L1 or anti-CTLA-4 therapy was permissible, with 30% to 50% having received some. Whole-study findings and limits: Expanded peripheral T cells had an undetermined antigen specificity.

Germline CDR1 and CDR2: MRHNA and SNTAGT. The CDR3 contains 15 residues. Trimming cost V 3 bases and J 0 bases, with 6 bases left between them. Sequenced by immunoSEQ multiplex PCR; TCRdb stores in-frame clones only, minus some. The sample consists of about 77,000 clones, over 85% of them appearing once. Drawing of blood for sampling happened at baseline, at cycle 4 day 1, and at cycle 7 day 1. The sequencing here drew on CD4+ or CD8+ T cells sorted from blood, taken in a trial of the OX40 agonist ivuxolimab. The chain joins TRBV6-4 to TRBJ1-6; D gene uncertain. This TCR was sampled from an adult with an advanced solid tumor such as melanoma, head and neck, liver or kidney cancer. The CDR3 loop reads CASSEISSYNSPLHF. For the CDR3, the DNA is TGTGCCAGCAGTGAGATCAGCTCCTATAATTCACCCCTCCACTTT.